This is a list of T cell receptor beta chains from one sample in a study of shared clonotypes between healthy human individuals. Assay used: immunoSEQ multiplex PCR; TCRdb lists only in-frame clones, some missing. The sample holds nearly 600,000 clones, roughly 95% seen once. Input material: naive CD8+ T cells sorted from blood. Every receptor here comes from a woman aged 30 to 39 in good health. Each CDR3 is given without its conserved first and last residue. Each record gives: D gene, J gene, V gene, CDR3 protein. D genes are given only for firm matches.

D: .
J: TRBJ1-1
V: TRBV27
CDR3: ASSLRLMANTEAF

D: TRBD2
J: TRBJ2-3
V: TRBV13
CDR3: ASSVSGMREADTQY

D: .
J: TRBJ1-5
V: TRBV6-1
CDR3: ASSEGHHSNQPQH

D: .
J: TRBJ2-1
V: TRBV28
CDR3: ASSLSGSEQF

D: TRBD2
J: TRBJ2-5
V: TRBV29-1
CDR3: SVGRLAGSIETQY

D: .
J: TRBJ1-1
V: TRBV29-1
CDR3: SVAPTQPNTEAF

D: .
J: TRBJ1-5
V: TRBV7-2
CDR3: ASSLWADNQPQH

D: .
J: TRBJ1-2
V: TRBV29-1
CDR3: SVEGWSGGYT

D: .
J: TRBJ1-1
V: TRBV6-1
CDR3: ASSEVRARGIEAF

D: .
J: TRBJ2-7
V: TRBV5-4
CDR3: ASSLYLNYEQY

D: TRBD1
J: TRBJ2-5
V: TRBV19
CDR3: ASTRDRGPEETQY

D: TRBD2
J: TRBJ2-7
V: TRBV18
CDR3: ASSRAPGLAGQEQY

D: TRBD1
J: TRBJ1-5
V: TRBV19
CDR3: ASSPTGTGTGVGNQPQH

D: .
J: TRBJ1-6
V: TRBV5-6
CDR3: ASSLSGWRSPLH

D: .
J: TRBJ2-1
V: TRBV19
CDR3: ASKNRGTYNEQF

D: TRBD2
J: TRBJ2-1
V: TRBV9
CDR3: ASSHRSTSGTTPVEQF

D: TRBD2
J: TRBJ2-1
V: TRBV6-5
CDR3: ASSYQTSAAYNEQF

D: TRBD1
J: TRBJ2-7
V: TRBV29-1
CDR3: SVEGPEQGGAGPSYEQY

D: .
J: TRBJ2-3
V: TRBV5-6
CDR3: ASSFYQGEGSTDTQY

D: .
J: TRBJ2-1
V: TRBV13
CDR3: ASSPRTSHNEQF

D: .
J: TRBJ2-7
V: TRBV4-1
CDR3: ASSQGASLSSYEQY

D: .
J: TRBJ1-4
V: TRBV28
CDR3: ASRQWTAAAEKLF

D: .
J: TRBJ2-3
V: TRBV7-9
CDR3: ASSLVTVSADTQY

D: .
J: TRBJ2-1
V: TRBV11-2
CDR3: ASSHKEDSPGNEQF

D: .
J: TRBJ1-2
V: TRBV7-8
CDR3: ASSLSDLGDYGYT

D: .
J: TRBJ2-1
V: TRBV9
CDR3: ASSSFYNEQF

D: .
J: TRBJ2-7
V: TRBV19
CDR3: ASSIERPPTGYEQY

D: TRBD2
J: TRBJ2-7
V: TRBV9
CDR3: ASSPGLAGIYEQY

D: .
J: TRBJ1-6
V: TRBV13
CDR3: ASSFQGRGYSSPLH

D: .
J: TRBJ2-7
V: TRBV5-8
CDR3: ASSLTTGPASYEQY

D: .
J: TRBJ1-1
V: TRBV27
CDR3: ASSLSNSATEAF

D: .
J: TRBJ2-7
V: TRBV29-1
CDR3: SVDTGQGTYEQY

D: .
J: TRBJ2-7
V: TRBV7-9
CDR3: ASSSGRYEQY

D: TRBD1
J: TRBJ1-1
V: TRBV5-6
CDR3: ASSLVYLTGEKGEAF

D: .
J: TRBJ1-1
V: TRBV4-1
CDR3: ASSPRVNTEAF

D: .
J: TRBJ2-3
V: TRBV13
CDR3: ASSSIYLGRNTDTQY

D: .
J: TRBJ2-5
V: TRBV5-6
CDR3: ASHQSYQETQY

D: .
J: TRBJ2-1
V: TRBV2
CDR3: ASGPSSYNEQF

D: TRBD1
J: TRBJ1-4
V: TRBV28
CDR3: AMRQGIVSGEKLF

D: .
J: TRBJ2-7
V: TRBV6-6
CDR3: ASSLPYQDEQY

D: .
J: TRBJ2-1
V: TRBV9
CDR3: ASSVVPSEWDEQF

D: TRBD1
J: TRBJ1-1
V: TRBV28
CDR3: ASRKRQGKAF

D: TRBD2
J: TRBJ2-1
V: TRBV7-9
CDR3: ASSLGVSGSYNEQF

D: .
J: TRBJ1-1
V: TRBV10-3
CDR3: AISDGDMNTEAF

D: TRBD1
J: TRBJ1-2
V: TRBV13
CDR3: ASSLGDRAYGYT

D: .
J: TRBJ2-1
V: TRBV28
CDR3: ASSLPETGEQF

D: .
J: TRBJ2-7
V: TRBV7-3
CDR3: ASSLRPWTDPYEQY

D: .
J: TRBJ2-7
V: TRBV19
CDR3: ASSIAERSYEQY

D: .
J: TRBJ2-1
V: TRBV29-1
CDR3: SVISSSALNEQF

D: .
J: TRBJ1-1
V: TRBV27
CDR3: ASSFQKPMNTEAF

D: .
J: TRBJ2-5
V: TRBV4-1
CDR3: ASSQVLGLWETQY

D: TRBD2
J: TRBJ2-3
V: TRBV7-9
CDR3: ASSPLFGRAADTQY

D: .
J: TRBJ2-7
V: TRBV5-6
CDR3: ASSLLPYEQY